What follows describes a single TCR beta chain. The target antigen is unknown. The time point was: baseline, week 1 (first vaccination visit). Specified treatment: pre-vaccination baseline after standard-of-care therapy. The donors had new WHO grade 3 or 4 astrocytomas; these were IDH1-mutant and ATRX-lost. Germline loops: CDR1 LGHNA, CDR2 YSLEER. The CDR3 loop spans 15 amino acids. The V and J ends lost 0 bases and 5 bases respectively, with 14 bases between them. These data originate in a study of a mutant IDH1 vaccine in newly diagnosed glioma. Study overall: Treated patients, averaging approximately 40 years, were roughly 62% male and approximately 38% female.

Findings of the study overall: Pseudoprogression appears to have had no connection to changes in top peripheral T cell clonotypes.

The protocol was immunoSEQ multiplex PCR, while the TCRdb copy is restricted to in-frame clones and leaves out a portion. The sample holds about 54,000 clones, about 82% seen once. The chain employs TRBV4-3 and TRBJ2-7, with D perhaps TRBD2 (6 bases). The specimen comprised PBMCs, sampled from a glioma patient treated with radiotherapy, temozolomide or both. The receptor's source is a man younger than 35 with glioma. DNA for the CDR3: TGCGCCAGCAGCCAAGAGCTAGCGCCTCCGGACGAGCAGTACTTC. Its translation: CASSQELAPPDEQYF.